The count of the clone carrying this T cell receptor beta chain is one. These data are taken from a study of blood T cell repertoires in COVID-19. Trimming pared 7 bases from V and 4 bases from J, leaving 16 bases between. Germline values: CDR1 MNHEY, CDR2 SVGAGI. There are 14 residues in the CDR3. Generated by immunoSEQ multiplex PCR, the TCRdb table keeps only in-frame clones and is missing some. The table lists about 440,000 clones, nearly 90% of them singletons. This clonotype was sampled from a young woman with acute COVID-19. The sequenced sample consisted of PBMCs or T cells enriched from blood (not recorded which). The chain joins TRBV6-5 to TRBJ1-1; D possibly corresponds to TRBD1 (6 bases). The CDR3 reads CASNKQGSFTEAFF. The DNA for the CDR3 is TGTGCCAGCAATAAACAGGGCTCCTTCACTGAAGCTTTCTTT.